The present T cell receptor (beta chain) was sequenced within a study of memory B cells and T cells in multiple sclerosis. Method: immunoSEQ multiplex PCR; TCRdb's copy keeps in-frame clones and lacks some. This repertoire shows approximately 47,000 clones, over 75% found once; its top ten account for 0.9% to 1.3%. After stimulus-free culture, autoproliferating CFSE-dim and non-proliferating CFSE-high T cells were sequenced separately. Cultures began with about 45 million CFSE-labeled PBMCs, unstimulated for roughly 7 days, with replicate wells pooled. The PBMCs received about 0.51 uM CFSE and serum-free culture with no added stimuli. As for this clone: The antigen is not known.

This CDR3 is built from 14 residues. Germline trimming cut 2 bases from V and 7 bases from J; bases unmatched to any gene: 5. Germline V gene data show CDR1 as GTSNPN and CDR2 as SVGIG (reference sequence). The clonotype was recovered from a human donor with multiple sclerosis. The sample taken for sequencing was PBMCs from blood kept in culture. This sequence joins TRBV30 and TRBJ1-6, with 7 bases identical to TRBD1. CDR3: CAWSWGQRNSPLHF. The DNA of the CDR3 is TGTGCCTGGAGTTGGGGACAGAGAAATTCACCCCTCCACTTT.